The following is a T cell receptor (beta chain) sequence with its context. Antigen unknown. Germline values: CDR1 MNHEY, CDR2 SMNVEV (reference sequence). This CDR3 contains 16 residues. V shed 3 bases and J shed 7 bases, with 18 bases lying between them. This sample is drawn from a study of STAT5B mutations in CD4+ large granular lymphocyte leukemia. Whole-study findings and limits: TRBV06-family usage was enriched in top patient clones (8/27) versus controls (2/35).

The assay was run at survey level. As processed by the authors: Productive clonotypes were detectable down to 2.59 x 10-5 frequency. Method: immunoSEQ multiplex PCR; TCRdb's copy keeps in-frame clones and lacks some. Clone size and V and J calls were adopted from that table, with D and trimming inferred from the DNA. The sample includes around 30,000 clones, approximately 75% of them seen just once. The TCR was taken from a human donor in good health. V usage is TRBV27 and J usage is TRBJ2-2; tentative D call: TRBD1 (7 bases). Sequencing was done on a sample of CD4+ T cells from blood buffy coats. The CDR3 reads CASSFGGGFYVGELFF. In nucleotides, the CDR3 is TGTGCCAGCAGTTTTGGAGGGGGCTTTTACGTCGGGGAGCTGTTTTTT.